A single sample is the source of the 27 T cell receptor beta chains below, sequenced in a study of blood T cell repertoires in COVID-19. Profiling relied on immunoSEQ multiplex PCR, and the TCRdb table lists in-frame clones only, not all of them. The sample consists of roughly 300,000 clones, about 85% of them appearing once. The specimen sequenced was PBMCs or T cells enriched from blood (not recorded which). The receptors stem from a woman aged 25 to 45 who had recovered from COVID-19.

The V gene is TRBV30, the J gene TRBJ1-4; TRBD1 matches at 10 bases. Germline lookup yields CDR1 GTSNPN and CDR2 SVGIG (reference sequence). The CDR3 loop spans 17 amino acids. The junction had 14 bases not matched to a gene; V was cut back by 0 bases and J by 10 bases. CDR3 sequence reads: CAWSVLHPTGGSGKLFF. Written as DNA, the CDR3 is TGTGCCTGGAGTGTACTCCACCCGACAGGGGGCAGCGGAAAACTGTTTTTT. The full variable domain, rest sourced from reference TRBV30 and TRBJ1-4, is SQTIHQWPATLVQPVGSPLSLECTVEGTSNPNLYWYRQAAGRGLQLLFYSVGIGQISSEVPQNLSASRPQDRQFILSSKKLLLSDSGFYLCAWSVLHPTGGSGKLFFGSGTQLSVL.

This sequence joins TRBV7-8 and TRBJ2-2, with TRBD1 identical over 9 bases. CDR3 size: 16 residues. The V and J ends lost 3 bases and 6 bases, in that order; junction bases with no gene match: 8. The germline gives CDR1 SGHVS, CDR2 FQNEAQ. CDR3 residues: CASSFPPTGGAGELFF. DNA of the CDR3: TGTGCCAGCAGCTTCCCGCCGACAGGGGGGGCCGGGGAGCTGTTTTTT.

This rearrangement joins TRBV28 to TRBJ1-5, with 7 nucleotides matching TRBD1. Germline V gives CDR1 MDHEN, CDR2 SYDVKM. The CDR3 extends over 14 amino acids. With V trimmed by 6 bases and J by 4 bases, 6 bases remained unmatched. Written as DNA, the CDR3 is TGTGCCAGCAGAGCGACAGGGAGAAATCAGCCCCAGCATTTT. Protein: CASRATGRNQPQHF.

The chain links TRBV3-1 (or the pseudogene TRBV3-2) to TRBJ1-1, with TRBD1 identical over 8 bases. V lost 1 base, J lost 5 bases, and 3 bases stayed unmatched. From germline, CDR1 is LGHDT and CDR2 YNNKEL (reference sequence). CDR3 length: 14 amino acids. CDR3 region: CASSQARTGTEAFF. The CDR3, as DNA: TGTGCCAGCAGCCAAGCCCGGACAGGGACTGAAGCTTTCTTT.

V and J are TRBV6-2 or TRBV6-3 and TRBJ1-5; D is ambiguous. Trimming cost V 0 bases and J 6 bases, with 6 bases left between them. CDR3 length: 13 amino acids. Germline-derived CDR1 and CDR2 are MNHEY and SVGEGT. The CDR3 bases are TGTGCCAGCAGTTACTCTGGTAGTCAGCCCCAGCATTTT. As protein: CASSYSGSQPQHF.

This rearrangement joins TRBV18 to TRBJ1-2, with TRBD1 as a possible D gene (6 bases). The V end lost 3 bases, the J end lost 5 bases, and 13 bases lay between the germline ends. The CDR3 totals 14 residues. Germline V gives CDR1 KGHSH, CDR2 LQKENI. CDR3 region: CASSPDRSPYGYTF. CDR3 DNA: TGTGCCAGCTCACCTGACAGGTCACCGTATGGCTACACCTTC.

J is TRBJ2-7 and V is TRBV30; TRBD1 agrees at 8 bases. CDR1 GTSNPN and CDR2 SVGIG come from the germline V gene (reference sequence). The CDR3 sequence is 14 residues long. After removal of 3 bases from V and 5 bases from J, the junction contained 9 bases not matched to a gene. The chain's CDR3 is CAWRTGTGLHEQYF. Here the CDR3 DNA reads TGTGCCTGGAGGACCGGGACAGGTCTCCACGAGCAGTACTTC.

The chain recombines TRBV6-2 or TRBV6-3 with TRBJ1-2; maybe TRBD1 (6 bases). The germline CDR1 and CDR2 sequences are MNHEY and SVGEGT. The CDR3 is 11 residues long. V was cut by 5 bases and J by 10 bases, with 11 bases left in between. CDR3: CASSKYRDYTF. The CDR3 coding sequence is TGTGCCAGCAGTAAATACAGGGACTACACCTTC.

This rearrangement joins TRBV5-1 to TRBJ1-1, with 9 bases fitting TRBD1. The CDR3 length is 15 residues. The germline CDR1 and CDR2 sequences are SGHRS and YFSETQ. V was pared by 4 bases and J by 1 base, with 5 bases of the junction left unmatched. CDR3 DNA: TGCGCCAGCAGCCCGAGGGACAGGGCGAACACTGAAGCTTTCTTT. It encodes CASSPRDRANTEAFF.

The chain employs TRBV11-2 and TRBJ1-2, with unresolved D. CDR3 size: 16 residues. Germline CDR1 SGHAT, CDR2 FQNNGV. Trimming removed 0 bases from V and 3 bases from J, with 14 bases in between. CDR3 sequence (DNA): TGTGCCAGCAGCTTAGATGCAGTGGCCGCGGACTATGGCTACACCTTC. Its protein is CASSLDAVAADYGYTF.

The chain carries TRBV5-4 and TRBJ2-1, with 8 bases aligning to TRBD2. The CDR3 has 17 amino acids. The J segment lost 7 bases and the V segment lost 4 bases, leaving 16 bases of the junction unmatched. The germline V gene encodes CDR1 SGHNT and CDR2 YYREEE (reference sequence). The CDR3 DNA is TGTGCCAGCAGCAGTCCGAACGGACTAGCCCCAAGGAATGAGCAGTTCTTC. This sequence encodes CASSSPNGLAPRNEQFF.

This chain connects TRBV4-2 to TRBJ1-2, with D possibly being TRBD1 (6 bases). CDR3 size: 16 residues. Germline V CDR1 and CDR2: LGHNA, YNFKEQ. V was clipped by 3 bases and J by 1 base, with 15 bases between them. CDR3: CASSQGRGANNYGYTF. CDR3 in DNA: TGTGCCAGCAGCCAGGGGAGGGGGGCGAATAACTATGGCTACACCTTC.

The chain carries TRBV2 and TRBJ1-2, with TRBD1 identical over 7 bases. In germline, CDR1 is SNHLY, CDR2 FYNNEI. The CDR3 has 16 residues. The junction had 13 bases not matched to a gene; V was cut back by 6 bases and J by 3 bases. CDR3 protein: CASSASSRQGDYGYTF. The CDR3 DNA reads TGTGCCAGCAGCGCGAGCTCAAGACAGGGAGACTATGGCTACACCTTC.

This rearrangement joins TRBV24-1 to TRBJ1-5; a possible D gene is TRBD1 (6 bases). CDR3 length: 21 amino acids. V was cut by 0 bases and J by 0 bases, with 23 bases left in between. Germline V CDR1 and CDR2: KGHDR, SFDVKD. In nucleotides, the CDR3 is TGTGCCACCAGTGATTTGGGCGGAGGCAGGGGCCACTCTTATAGCAATCAGCCCCAGCATTTT. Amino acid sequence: CATSDLGGGRGHSYSNQPQHF.

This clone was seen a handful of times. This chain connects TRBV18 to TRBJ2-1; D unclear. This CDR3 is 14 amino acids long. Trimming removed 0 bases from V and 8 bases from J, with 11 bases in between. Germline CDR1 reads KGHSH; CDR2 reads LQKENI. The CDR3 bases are TGTGCCAGCTCACCACCGGTATTACTGGATGAGCAGTTCTTC. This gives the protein CASSPPVLLDEQFF.

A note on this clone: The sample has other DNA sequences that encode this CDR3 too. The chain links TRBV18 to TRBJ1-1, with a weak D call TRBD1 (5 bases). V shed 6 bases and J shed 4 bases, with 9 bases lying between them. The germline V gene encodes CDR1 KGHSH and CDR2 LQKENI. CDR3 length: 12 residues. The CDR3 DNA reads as TGTGCCAGCTCGCCAACAGGCACTGAAGCTTTCTTT. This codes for CASSPTGTEAFF.

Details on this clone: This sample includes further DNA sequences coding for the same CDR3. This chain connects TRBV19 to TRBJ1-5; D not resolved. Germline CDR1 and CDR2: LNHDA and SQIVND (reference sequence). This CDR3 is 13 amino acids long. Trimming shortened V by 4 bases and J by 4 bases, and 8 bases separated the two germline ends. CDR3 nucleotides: TGTGCCAGTAGTACTCAGAGGAATCAGCCCCAGCATTTT. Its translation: CASSTQRNQPQHF.

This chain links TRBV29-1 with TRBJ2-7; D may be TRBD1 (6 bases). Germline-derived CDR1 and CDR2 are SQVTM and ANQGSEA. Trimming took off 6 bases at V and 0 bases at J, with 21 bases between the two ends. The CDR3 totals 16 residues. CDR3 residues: CSVDRPNGRVSYEQYF. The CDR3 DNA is TGCAGCGTAGACAGGCCCAATGGCAGGGTCTCCTACGAGCAGTACTTC.

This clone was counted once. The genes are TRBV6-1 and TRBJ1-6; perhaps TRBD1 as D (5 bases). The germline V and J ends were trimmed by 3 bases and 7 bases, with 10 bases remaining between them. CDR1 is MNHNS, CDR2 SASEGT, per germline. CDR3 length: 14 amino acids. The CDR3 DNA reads TGTGCCAGCAGTGAGACGGGACTCAATTCACCCCTCCACTTT. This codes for CASSETGLNSPLHF.

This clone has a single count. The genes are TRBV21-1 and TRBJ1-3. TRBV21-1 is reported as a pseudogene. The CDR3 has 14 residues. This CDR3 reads CASSRTASGNTIYF. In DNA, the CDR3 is TGTGCCAGCAGCCGGACTGCCTCTGGAAACACCATATATTTT.

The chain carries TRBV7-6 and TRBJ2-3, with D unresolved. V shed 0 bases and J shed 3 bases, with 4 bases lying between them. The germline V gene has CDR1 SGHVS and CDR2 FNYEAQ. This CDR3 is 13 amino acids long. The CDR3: CASSLAETDTQYF. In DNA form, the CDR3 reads TGTGCCAGCAGCTTAGCAGAGACAGATACGCAGTATTTT.

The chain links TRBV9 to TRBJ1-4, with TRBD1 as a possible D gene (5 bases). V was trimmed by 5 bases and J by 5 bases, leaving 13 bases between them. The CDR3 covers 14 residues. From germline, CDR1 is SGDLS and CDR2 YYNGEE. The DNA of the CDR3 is TGTGCCAGCAGAGGATCAGGGCCCAATGAAAAACTGTTTTTT. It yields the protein CASRGSGPNEKLFF. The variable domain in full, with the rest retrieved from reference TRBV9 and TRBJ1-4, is DSGVTQTPKHLITATGQRVTLRCSPRSGDLSVYWYQQSLDQGLQFLIQYYNGEERAKGNILERFSAQQFPDLHSELNLSSLELGDSALYFCASRGSGPNEKLFFGSGTQLSVL.

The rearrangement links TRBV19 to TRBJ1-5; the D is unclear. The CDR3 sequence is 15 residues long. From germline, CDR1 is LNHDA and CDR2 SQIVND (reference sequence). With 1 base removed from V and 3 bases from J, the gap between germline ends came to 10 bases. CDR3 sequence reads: CASSIARQDNQPQHF. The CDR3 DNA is TGTGCCAGTAGTATAGCAAGACAAGACAATCAGCCCCAGCATTTT.

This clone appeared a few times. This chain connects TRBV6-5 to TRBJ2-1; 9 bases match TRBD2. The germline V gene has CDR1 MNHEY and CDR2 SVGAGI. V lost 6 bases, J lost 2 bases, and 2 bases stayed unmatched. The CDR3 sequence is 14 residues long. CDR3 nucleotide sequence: TGTGCCAGCAGCCGGACTAGCGCCTACAATGAGCAGTTCTTC. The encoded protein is CASSRTSAYNEQFF.

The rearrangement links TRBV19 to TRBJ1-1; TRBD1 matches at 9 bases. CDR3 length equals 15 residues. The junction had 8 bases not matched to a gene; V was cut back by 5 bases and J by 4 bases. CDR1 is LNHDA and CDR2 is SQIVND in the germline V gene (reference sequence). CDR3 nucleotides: TGTGCCAGTAGTGCAGCCGGGACAGGGTCCACTGAAGCTTTCTTT. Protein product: CASSAAGTGSTEAFF.

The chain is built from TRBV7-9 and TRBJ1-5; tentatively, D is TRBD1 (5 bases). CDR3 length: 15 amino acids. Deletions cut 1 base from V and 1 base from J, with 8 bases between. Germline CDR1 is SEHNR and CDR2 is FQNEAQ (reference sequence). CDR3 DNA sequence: TGTGCCAGCAGCTTAGTCGGACACAGCAATCAGCCCCAGCATTTT. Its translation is CASSLVGHSNQPQHF.

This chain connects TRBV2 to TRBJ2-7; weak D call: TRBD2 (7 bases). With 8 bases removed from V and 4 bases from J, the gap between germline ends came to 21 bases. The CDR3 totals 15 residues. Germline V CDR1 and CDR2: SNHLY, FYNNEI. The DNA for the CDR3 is TGTGCCAGCCTCAAGGGGGGGGCTGGGCAGTACGAGCAGTACTTC. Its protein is CASLKGGAGQYEQYF.